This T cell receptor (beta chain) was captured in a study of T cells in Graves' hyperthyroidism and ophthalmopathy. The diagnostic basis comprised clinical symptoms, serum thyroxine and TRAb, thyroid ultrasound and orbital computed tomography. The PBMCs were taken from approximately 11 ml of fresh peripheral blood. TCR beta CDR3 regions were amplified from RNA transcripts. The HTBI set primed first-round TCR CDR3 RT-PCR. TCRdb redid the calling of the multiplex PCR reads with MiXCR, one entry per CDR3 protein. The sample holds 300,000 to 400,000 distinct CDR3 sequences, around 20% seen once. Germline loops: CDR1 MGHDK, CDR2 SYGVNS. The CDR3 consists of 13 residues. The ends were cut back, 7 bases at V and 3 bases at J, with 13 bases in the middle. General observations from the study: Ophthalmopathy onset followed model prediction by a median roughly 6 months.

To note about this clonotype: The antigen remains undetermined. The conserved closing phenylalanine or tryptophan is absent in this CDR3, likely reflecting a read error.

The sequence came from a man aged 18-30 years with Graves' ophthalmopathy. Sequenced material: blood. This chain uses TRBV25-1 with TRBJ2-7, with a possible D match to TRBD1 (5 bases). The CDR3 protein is CASTEDIYYEQYL. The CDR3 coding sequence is TGTGCCAGCACCGAGGACATATACTACGAGCAGTACCTC.